This T cell receptor beta chain was sequenced in a study of blood T cell repertoires in COVID-19. Study as a whole: The study drew acute and convalescent COVID-19 samples from the United States, Italy and Spain. T cells, B-cell-depleted T cells, or PBMCs supplied cDNA or gDNA.

The CDR3 extends over 14 amino acids. Per germline, CDR1 SGHRS and CDR2 YFSETQ. Trimming shortened V by 0 bases and J by 5 bases, and 11 bases separated the two germline ends. Per the study methods: Quantification of nucleated cells was approximated via reference gene primer amplification. Assay used: immunoSEQ multiplex PCR; TCRdb lists only in-frame clones, some missing. For V, J and clone size, that table is used; D and trimming come from the DNA. The data hold fewer than 95,000 clones, with approximately 79% observed a single time. The sequenced sample was peripheral blood. The rearrangement links TRBV5-1 to TRBJ2-5; D may be TRBD1 (5 bases). The source of this sequence is a man between 65 and 80 years old with COVID-19, enrolled during active disease. The CDR3 is CASSLVGVVETQYF. In nucleotides, the CDR3 is TGCGCCAGCAGCTTGGTAGGGGTCGTGGAGACCCAGTACTTC.